Described below is a single T cell receptor (beta chain) sequence and its context. The data belong to a study of cytomegalovirus exposure and HLA in healthy donors. Study in general: Earlier sequencing of 150 million to 200 million T cells yielded approximately 100 million unique TCR beta sequences.

The V end lost 0 bases, the J end lost 5 bases, and 10 bases lay between the germline ends. The germline gives CDR1 LGHNA, CDR2 YNFKEQ. The CDR3 spans 14 residues. PCR was performed using 60 Vbeta and 13 Jbeta primers. Produced via immunoSEQ multiplex PCR; TCRdb's table is partial and in-frame only. The profile shows 200,000 to 250,000 clones, roughly 90% of them singletons. The receptor was derived from a woman younger than 30 in good health and CMV-seronegative. V usage is TRBV4-2 and J usage is TRBJ2-5, with a possible D match to TRBD2 (6 bases). Sample: PBMCs. The CDR3 nucleotides are TGTGCCAGCAGCCAAGATGAGGAGGGGGAGACCCAGTACTTC. Its protein product is CASSQDEEGETQYF.